These 15 T cell receptor beta chains were sequenced from one sample in a study of cytotoxic CD8 clonotypes in ibrutinib-treated CLL. Generated by immunoSEQ multiplex PCR, the TCRdb table keeps only in-frame clones and is missing some. The sample consists of roughly 250,000 clones, around 70% of them appearing once. The sequences come from PBMCs, collected after 24 months of ibrutinib treatment. The receptor set was obtained from a human donor with chronic lymphocytic leukemia.

This clone was seen at least ten times. This chain uses TRBV2 with TRBJ2-5; 9 bases match TRBD2. CDR1 is SNHLY and CDR2 is FYNNEI in the germline V gene. The trim removed 8 bases at V and 5 bases at J, leaving 3 bases unmatched. The CDR3 totals 12 residues. The CDR3 DNA reads as TGTGCCAGCGGAGGACTAGCGGAGACCCAGTACTTC. Translated, it gives CASGGLAETQYF.

This rearrangement joins TRBV4-2 to TRBJ1-4; weak D call: TRBD1 (6 bases). The germline CDR1 and CDR2 sequences are LGHNA and YNFKEQ. With 1 base removed from V and 0 bases from J, the gap between germline ends came to 12 bases. The CDR3 has 17 amino acids. The CDR3 DNA follows: TGTGCCAGCAGCCAAGGGACAGCCACACCAACTAATGAAAAACTGTTTTTT. Amino acid sequence: CASSQGTATPTNEKLFF.

The chain links TRBV9 to TRBJ2-7; D is unresolved. V was pared by 1 base and J by 2 bases, with 10 bases between. The CDR3 loop spans 14 amino acids. Germline V lookup: CDR1 SGDLS, CDR2 YYNGEE. CDR3 region: CASSVTAATYEQYF. In DNA form, the CDR3 reads TGTGCCAGCAGCGTAACGGCAGCCACCTACGAGCAGTACTTC. The variable domain in full, completed from reference TRBV9 and TRBJ2-7, reads DSGVTQTPKHLITATGQRVTLRCSPRSGDLSVYWYQQSLDQGLQFLIQYYNGEERAKGNILERFSAQQFPDLHSELNLSSLELGDSALYFCASSVTAATYEQYFGPGTRLTVT.

V and J are TRBV5-1 and TRBJ2-5; 9 nucleotides agree with TRBD1. Unmatched junction bases numbered 2, after V lost 4 bases and J lost 1 base. This CDR3 contains 14 residues. Germline assignment: CDR1 SGHRS and CDR2 YFSETQ. In DNA form, the CDR3 reads TGCGCCAGCAGCCTACAGGGGGCCCAAGAGACCCAGTACTTC. It is translated as CASSLQGAQETQYF. The full variable domain, rest sourced from reference TRBV5-1 and TRBJ2-5, is KAGVTQTPRYLIKTRGQQVTLSCSPISGHRSVSWYQQTPGQGLQFLFEYFSETQRNKGNFPGRFSGRQFSNSRSEMNVSTLELGDSALYLCASSLQGAQETQYFGPGTRLLVL.

This clone was picked up one time. The chain carries TRBV18 and TRBJ2-2, with TRBD2 identical over 15 bases. Trimming removed 5 bases from V and 3 bases from J; junction bases left unmatched: 4. The CDR3 sequence is 17 residues long. CDR1 and CDR2 from the germline V gene are KGHSH and LQKENI. CDR3 loop: CASSRTSGRADTGELFF. CDR3 sequence (DNA): TGTGCCAGCTCAAGGACTAGCGGGAGGGCTGACACCGGGGAGCTGTTTTTT.

About this clone itself: The same CDR3 arises from other DNA sequences in this sample as well. The chain employs TRBV18 and TRBJ2-7, with D possibly TRBD1 on 6 matching bases. Germline V gene data show CDR1 as KGHSH and CDR2 as LQKENI. The CDR3 is 12 amino acids. V dropped 2 bases and J dropped 6 bases, with 8 bases sitting between them. CDR3: CASSPTGTEQYF. For the CDR3, the DNA is TGTGCCAGCTCACCAACAGGGACCGAGCAGTACTTC.

V gene TRBV28 combines with J gene TRBJ1-2; the match to TRBD1 covers 7 bases. V shed 4 bases and J 5 bases; nucleotides not matched to a gene: 7. Germline assignment: CDR1 MDHEN and CDR2 SYDVKM. The CDR3 loop spans 14 amino acids. DNA for the CDR3: TGTGCCAGCAGTTACCCACAGGGGAAATATGGCTACACCTTC. Translated, it gives CASSYPQGKYGYTF.

The CDR3 spells CATSPTGTHQPQHF. The DNA of the CDR3 is TGTGCCACCAGCCCGACGGGGACCCATCAGCCCCAGCATTTT. The rearrangement uses TRBV15 and TRBJ1-5; D is perhaps TRBD1 (5 bases). Looked up from germline, CDR1 is LNHNV and CDR2 is YYDKDF (reference sequence). The germline V and J ends were trimmed by 5 bases and 5 bases, with 13 bases remaining between them. The CDR3 spans 14 residues.

On this clone itself: Other DNA sequences within the sample encode an identical CDR3. This sequence joins TRBV5-6 and TRBJ1-4; D is undetermined. V lost 0 bases and J 0 bases, leaving 3 bases between the germline ends. This CDR3 comprises 14 residues. The V gene's germline CDR1 is SGHDT and CDR2 YYEEEE. CDR3: CASSLGATNEKLFF. The DNA of the CDR3 is TGTGCCAGCAGCTTGGGTGCAACTAATGAAAAACTGTTTTTT. The entire variable domain, with the rest obtained from reference TRBV5-6 and TRBJ1-4, is as follows: DAGVTQSPTHLIKTRGQQVTLRCSPKSGHDTVSWYQQALGQGPQFIFQYYEEEERQRGNFPDRFSGHQFPNYSSELNVNALLLGDSALYLCASSLGATNEKLFFGSGTQLSVL.

Remarks on this clone: At one end the junction does not follow the germline gene, possibly because of a read error. The V gene is TRBV6-5, the J gene TRBJ2-1; TRBD1 might be the D (5 bases). Per germline, CDR1 MNHEY and CDR2 SVGAGI. The CDR3 length is 13 residues. CDR3 bases: TGTGCCAGCAGGTACTCCCAGGGCAATGAGCAGTTCTTC. The encoded protein is CASRYSQGNEQFF.

This clone was observed a few times. This chain uses TRBV5-1 with TRBJ2-7; D call uncertain. The CDR3 spans 12 residues. Trimming took off 5 bases at V and 1 base at J, with 7 bases between the two ends. CDR1 and CDR2 from the germline V gene are SGHRS and YFSETQ. This CDR3 reads CASRQESYEQYF. In DNA form, the CDR3 reads TGCGCCAGCAGGCAGGAATCCTACGAGCAGTACTTC.

The CDR3 region is CASSPRPPTPQETQYF. The CDR3 DNA reads TGTGCCAGCAGCCCTAGACCACCTACGCCACAAGAGACCCAGTACTTC. This chain joins TRBV7-2 and TRBJ2-5, with no clear D. Germline V lookup: CDR1 SGHTA, CDR2 FQGNSA. The CDR3 has 16 amino acids. V was trimmed by 5 bases and J by 2 bases, leaving 18 bases between them.

This chain links TRBV19 with TRBJ2-5; D might be TRBD2 (5 bases). Germline V gene lookup returns CDR1 LNHDA and CDR2 SQIVND (reference sequence). V was cut by 1 base and J by 1 base, with 10 bases left in between. The CDR3 consists of 15 residues. The CDR3 spells CASSIGAAFQETQYF. In DNA, the CDR3 is TGTGCCAGTAGTATAGGAGCGGCCTTCCAAGAGACCCAGTACTTC.

The rearrangement links TRBV5-1 to TRBJ2-7; 9 nucleotides match TRBD1. There are 14 residues in the CDR3. With V trimmed by 4 bases and J by 1 base, 3 bases remained unmatched. CDR1 SGHRS and CDR2 YFSETQ come from the germline V gene. The CDR3 sequence is CASSHGTGSYEQYF. CDR3 nucleotide sequence: TGCGCCAGCAGCCACGGGACAGGGTCCTACGAGCAGTACTTC.

CDR3 nucleotides: TGTGCCAGCAGTCCTCTTAGCGGGGGGGTGGAGACCCAGTACTTC. It translates to CASSPLSGGVETQYF. The genes are TRBV28 and TRBJ2-5; TRBD2 matches 11 bases. The CDR3 is made up of 15 amino acids. Germline V gene data show CDR1 as MDHEN and CDR2 as SYDVKM. The V and J ends lost 5 bases and 5 bases, in that order; junction bases with no gene match: 7.